Shown below are 4 T cell receptor beta chains from a single sample sequenced in a study of post-analysis software for immune sequencing data. General study findings and limits: Four to six TRBV segments appeared more often in patients than in controls, and TRBV5-6, TRBV5-1 and TRBV20-1 were among these.

Each TCR beta cDNA library carried unique molecular identifiers. A single record per CDR3 protein comes from TCRdb applying MiXCR to the PCR reads. The sample shows roughly 600,000 distinct CDR3 sequences, 44% of them seen only once. Their antigens remain unidentified. Sequenced sample: blood. Every receptor here comes from a girl aged 10-17 years with multiple sclerosis.

This sequence joins TRBV20-1 and TRBJ1-1, with D tentatively TRBD1 (5 bases). V gave up 0 bases and J gave up 0 bases, with 11 bases separating them. Per germline, CDR1 DFQATT and CDR2 SNEGSKA (reference sequence). The CDR3 is 15 residues long. This CDR3 is CSARDPGGLNTEAFF. The DNA of the CDR3 is TGCAGTGCTAGAGATCCGGGGGGATTGAACACTGAAGCTTTCTTT.

This clonotype occurred a few times. The chain links TRBV24-1 to TRBJ2-1; tentatively, D is TRBD2 (6 bases). The germline V gene has CDR1 KGHDR and CDR2 SFDVKD. Trimming stripped 2 bases from V and 8 bases from J, with 18 bases between. CDR3 size: 16 residues. DNA for the CDR3: TGTGCCACCAGTGATTCCAGGAGGGGAGGCGGCGATGAGCAGTTCTTC. Translated: CATSDSRRGGGDEQFF.

This clonotype was seen more than once but under ten times. The chain employs TRBV10-3 and TRBJ1-2, with D possibly being TRBD1 (5 bases). Germline V lookup: CDR1 ENHRY, CDR2 SYGVKD. The CDR3 sequence is 13 residues long. The V end was cut by 3 bases, the J end by 8 bases, with 13 bases between. The CDR3 protein is CAISDDSFKGYTF. The CDR3 coding sequence is TGTGCCATCAGTGATGACAGTTTTAAGGGCTACACCTTC.

This chain uses TRBV5-6 with TRBJ1-2; TRBD1 is a possible D gene (5 bases). Trimming shortened V by 4 bases and J by 8 bases, and 24 bases separated the two germline ends. In germline, CDR1 is SGHDT, CDR2 YYEEEE. The CDR3 consists of 16 residues. The DNA for the CDR3 is TGTGCCAGCAGCCACGGTGTGTGGGGACGGGGTCGAGGCTACACCTTC. It yields the protein CASSHGVWGRGRGYTF.